This TCR beta chain was recovered during a study of CD4+ T cells in melanoma. Assay: immunoSEQ multiplex PCR; the TCRdb copy retains only in-frame clones and omits some. The table lists several thousand clones, over 55% of them singletons. V shed 1 base and J shed 1 base, with 13 bases lying between them. The length of the CDR3 is 16 residues. CDR1 MNHEY and CDR2 SVGAGI come from the germline V gene. Notes on the study in general: CD8+ T cell, macrophage and B cell function reportedly correlated with neoantigen-specific CD4+ T cells.

A remark on this clone: What it recognizes is unknown.

The specimen sequenced was cells from a culture (not recorded whether cultured in vitro). The sequence derives from a human donor with melanoma. The V and J genes are TRBV6-5 and TRBJ1-2; D is possibly TRBD1 (6 bases). The DNA of the CDR3 is TGTGCCAGCAGTTACTGGCCAGGGGCGCTTAACTATGGCTACACCTTC. Translation: CASSYWPGALNYGYTF.